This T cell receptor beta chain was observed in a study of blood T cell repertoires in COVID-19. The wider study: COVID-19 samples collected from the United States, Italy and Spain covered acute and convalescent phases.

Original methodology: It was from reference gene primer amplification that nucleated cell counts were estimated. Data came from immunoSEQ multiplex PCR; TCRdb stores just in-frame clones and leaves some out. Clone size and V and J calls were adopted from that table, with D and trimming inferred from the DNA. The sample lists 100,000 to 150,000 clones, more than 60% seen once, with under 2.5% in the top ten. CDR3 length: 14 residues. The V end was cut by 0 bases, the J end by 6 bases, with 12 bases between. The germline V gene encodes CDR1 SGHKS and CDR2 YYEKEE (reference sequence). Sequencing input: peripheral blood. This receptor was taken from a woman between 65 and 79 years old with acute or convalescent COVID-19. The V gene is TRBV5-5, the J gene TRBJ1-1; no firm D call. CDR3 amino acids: CASSLESAPAEAFF. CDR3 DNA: TGTGCCAGCAGCTTGGAATCAGCGCCGGCTGAAGCTTTCTTT.